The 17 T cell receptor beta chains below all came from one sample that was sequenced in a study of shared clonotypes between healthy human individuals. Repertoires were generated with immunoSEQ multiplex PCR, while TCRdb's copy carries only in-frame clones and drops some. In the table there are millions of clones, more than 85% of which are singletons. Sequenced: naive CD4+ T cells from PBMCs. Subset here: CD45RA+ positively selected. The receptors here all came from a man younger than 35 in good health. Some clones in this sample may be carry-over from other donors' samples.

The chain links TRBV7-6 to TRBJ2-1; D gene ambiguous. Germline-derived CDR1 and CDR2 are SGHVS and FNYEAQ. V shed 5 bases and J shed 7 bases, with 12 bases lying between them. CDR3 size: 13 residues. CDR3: CASSRRTSNEQFF. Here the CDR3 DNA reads TGTGCCAGCAGCCGACGAACTTCAAATGAGCAGTTCTTC.

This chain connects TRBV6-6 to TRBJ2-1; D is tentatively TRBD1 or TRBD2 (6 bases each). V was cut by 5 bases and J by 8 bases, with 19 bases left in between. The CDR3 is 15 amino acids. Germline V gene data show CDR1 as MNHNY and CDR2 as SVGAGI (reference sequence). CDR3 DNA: TGTGCCAGCAGTAATCGGGGGCACATGAGCGATGAGCAGTTCTTC. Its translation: CASSNRGHMSDEQFF.

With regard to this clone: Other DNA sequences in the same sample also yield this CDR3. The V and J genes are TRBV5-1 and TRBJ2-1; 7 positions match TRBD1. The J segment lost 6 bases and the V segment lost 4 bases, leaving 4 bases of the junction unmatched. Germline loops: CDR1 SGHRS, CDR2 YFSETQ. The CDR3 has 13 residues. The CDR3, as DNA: TGCGCCAGCAGCCTGGCAGGGGGCAATGAGCAGTTCTTC. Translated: CASSLAGGNEQFF.

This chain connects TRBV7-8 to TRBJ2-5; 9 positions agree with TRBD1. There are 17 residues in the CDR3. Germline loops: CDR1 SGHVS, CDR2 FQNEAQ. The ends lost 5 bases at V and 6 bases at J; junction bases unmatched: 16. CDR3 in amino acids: CASSEGRGQGSAKTQYF. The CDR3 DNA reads TGTGCCAGCAGCGAGGGCCGCGGACAGGGGTCGGCCAAGACCCAGTACTTC.

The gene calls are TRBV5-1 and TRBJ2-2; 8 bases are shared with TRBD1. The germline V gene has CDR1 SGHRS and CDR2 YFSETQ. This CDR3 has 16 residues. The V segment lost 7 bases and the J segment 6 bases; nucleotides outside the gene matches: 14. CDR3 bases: TGCGCCAGCCTCCCTCAGGGGGCCTCCGGAGCCGGGGAGCTGTTTTTT. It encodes CASLPQGASGAGELFF.

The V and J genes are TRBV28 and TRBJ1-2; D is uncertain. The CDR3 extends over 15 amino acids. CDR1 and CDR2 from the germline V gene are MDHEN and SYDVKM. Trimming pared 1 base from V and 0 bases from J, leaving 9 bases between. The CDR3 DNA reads TGTGCCAGCAGTTTATTGGGCGGAGCTAACTATGGCTACACCTTC. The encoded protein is CASSLLGGANYGYTF.

The CDR3 DNA is TGCGCCAGCGACCGGAGCGGGAGCACAGATACGCAGTATTTT. It translates to CASDRSGSTDTQYF. The V and J genes are TRBV5-1 and TRBJ2-3; a possible D gene is TRBD2 (6 bases). The CDR3 has 14 residues. Germline loops: CDR1 SGHRS, CDR2 YFSETQ. V lost 7 bases, J lost 0 bases, and 12 bases lay in between.

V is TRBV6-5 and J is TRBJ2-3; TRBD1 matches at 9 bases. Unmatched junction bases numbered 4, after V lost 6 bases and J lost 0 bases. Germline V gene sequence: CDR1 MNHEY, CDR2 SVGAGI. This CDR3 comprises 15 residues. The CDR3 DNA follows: TGTGCCAGCAGAGACGGGACAGGGAGCACAGATACGCAGTATTTT. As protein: CASRDGTGSTDTQYF.

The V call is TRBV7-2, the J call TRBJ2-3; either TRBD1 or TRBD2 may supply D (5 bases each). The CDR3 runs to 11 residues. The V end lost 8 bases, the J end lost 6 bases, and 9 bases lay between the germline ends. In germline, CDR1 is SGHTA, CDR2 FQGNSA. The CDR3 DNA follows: TGTGCCAGCGGATGGGGGGATACGCAGTATTTT. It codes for CASGWGDTQYF.

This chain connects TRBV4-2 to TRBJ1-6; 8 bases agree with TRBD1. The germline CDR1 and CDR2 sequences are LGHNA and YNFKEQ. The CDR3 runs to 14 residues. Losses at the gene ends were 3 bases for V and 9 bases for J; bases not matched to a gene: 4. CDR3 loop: CASSQRQGTSPLHF. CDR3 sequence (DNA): TGTGCCAGCAGCCAGAGACAGGGGACTTCACCCCTCCACTTT.

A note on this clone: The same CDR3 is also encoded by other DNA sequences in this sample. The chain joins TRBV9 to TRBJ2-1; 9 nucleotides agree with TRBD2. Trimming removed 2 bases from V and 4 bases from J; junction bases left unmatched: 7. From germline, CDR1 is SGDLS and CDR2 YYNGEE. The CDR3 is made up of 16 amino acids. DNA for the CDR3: TGTGCCAGCAGCGTCCTAGGGACTAGCAGTTACAATGAGCAGTTCTTC. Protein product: CASSVLGTSSYNEQFF.

CDR3 nucleotide sequence: TGTGCCAGCAGTACCCGCTGGAGCTCCTACAATGAGCAGTTCTTC. Translated, it gives CASSTRWSSYNEQFF. The chain couples TRBV28 to TRBJ2-1; D uncertain. Germline V gene data show CDR1 as MDHEN and CDR2 as SYDVKM. This CDR3 spans 15 amino acids. V gave up 5 bases and J gave up 0 bases, with 11 bases separating them. Full variable domain (rest looked up from reference TRBV28 and TRBJ2-1): DVKVTQSSRYLVKRTGEKVFLECVQDMDHENMFWYRQDPGLGLRLIYFSYDVKMKEKGDIPEGYSVSREKKERFSLILESASTNQTSMYLCASSTRWSSYNEQFFGPGTRLTVL.

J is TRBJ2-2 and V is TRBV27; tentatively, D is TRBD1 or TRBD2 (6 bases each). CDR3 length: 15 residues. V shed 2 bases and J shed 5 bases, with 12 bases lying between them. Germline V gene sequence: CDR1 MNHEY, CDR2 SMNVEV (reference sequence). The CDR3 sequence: CASSLGGRTTGELFF. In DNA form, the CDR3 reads TGTGCCAGCAGTTTAGGGGGGCGTACGACCGGGGAGCTGTTTTTT.

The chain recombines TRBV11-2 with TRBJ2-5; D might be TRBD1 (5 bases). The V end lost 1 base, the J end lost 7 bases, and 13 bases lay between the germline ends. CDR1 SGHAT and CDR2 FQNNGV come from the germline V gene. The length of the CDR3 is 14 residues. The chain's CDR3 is CASSLARTSGTQYF. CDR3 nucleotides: TGTGCCAGCAGCTTAGCAAGGACATCGGGGACCCAGTACTTC.

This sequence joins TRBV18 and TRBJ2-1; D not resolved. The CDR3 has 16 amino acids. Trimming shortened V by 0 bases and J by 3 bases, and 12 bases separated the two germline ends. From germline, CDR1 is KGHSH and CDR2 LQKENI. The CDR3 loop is CASSPPLLGSYNEQFF. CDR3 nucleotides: TGTGCCAGCTCACCACCGTTACTTGGCAGCTACAATGAGCAGTTCTTC.

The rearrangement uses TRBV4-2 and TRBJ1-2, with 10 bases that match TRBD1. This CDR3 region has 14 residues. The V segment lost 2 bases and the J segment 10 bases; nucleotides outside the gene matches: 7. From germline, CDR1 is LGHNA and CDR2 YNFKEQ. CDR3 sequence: CASSQPGQGRTYTF. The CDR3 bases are TGTGCCAGCAGCCAACCGGGACAGGGGAGAACCTACACCTTC.

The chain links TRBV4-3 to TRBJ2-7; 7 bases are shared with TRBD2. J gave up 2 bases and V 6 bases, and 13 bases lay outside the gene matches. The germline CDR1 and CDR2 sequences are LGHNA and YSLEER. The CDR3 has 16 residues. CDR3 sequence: CASSPIGGAGPYEQYF. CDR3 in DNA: TGCGCCAGCAGTCCAATCGGGGGAGCGGGACCCTACGAGCAGTACTTC.